This T cell receptor (beta chain) comes out of a study of cytomegalovirus exposure and HLA in healthy donors. The PCR made use of 60 Vbeta and 13 Jbeta primers. Method: immunoSEQ multiplex PCR; TCRdb's copy keeps in-frame clones and lacks some. This table has about 110,000 clones, roughly 80% appearing once. The sequence came from a man aged 25 to 40 in good health and CMV-seropositive. Sequenced input: PBMCs.

The DNA of the CDR3 is TGTGCCAGCAGCTTACGAGCGGGAGAAGGGGATGAGCAGTTCTTC. Residues: CASSLRAGEGDEQFF. The rearrangement links TRBV7-2 to TRBJ2-1, with TRBD2 identical over 8 bases. Germline loops: CDR1 SGHTA, CDR2 FQGNSA. V lost 2 bases and J lost 8; bases outside the gene matches: 8. This CDR3 is 15 amino acids long.